What follows are 13 T cell receptor beta chains derived from one specimen sequenced in a study of T cells in tuberculosis. Assay used: immunoSEQ multiplex PCR; TCRdb lists only in-frame clones, some missing. Among tens of thousands of clones listed, 85% to 90% were seen once. Sequencing input: PBMCs. These receptors all stem from a donor between 10 and 35 years old with latent tuberculosis or without tuberculosis infection.

This clone has only one observation. The chain has TRBV4-1 and TRBJ2-1; 9 bases agree with TRBD1. CDR1 and CDR2 (germline): MGHRA, YSYEKL. Trimming cost V 2 bases and J 11 bases; bases outside gene matches: 22. The CDR3 spans 19 residues. The CDR3 DNA is TGCGCCAGCAGCCAAAATCGGGAGGTAGTGACAGGGGGTCCGGAGAAGCAGTTCTTC. It codes for CASSQNREVVTGGPEKQFF.

The V call is TRBV27, the J call TRBJ2-3; TRBD1 aligns across 7 bases. Germline loops: CDR1 MNHEY, CDR2 SMNVEV (reference sequence). V dropped 5 bases and J dropped 0; count of bases not matched to a gene: 8. The CDR3 runs 16 residues. CDR3 nucleotides: TGTGCCAGCAGTCTCGGACAGGTACCTAGCACAGATACGCAGTATTTT. Translated: CASSLGQVPSTDTQYF.

The rearrangement links TRBV21-1 to TRBJ2-7; the table assigns TRBD2, which was not confirmed against the DNA. TRBV21-1 is deemed a pseudogene. CDR3 length: 16 amino acids. The CDR3 reads CASSKRVGTRNYEQYF. The DNA of the CDR3 is TGTGCCAGCAGCAAAAGGGTAGGGACTAGAAACTACGAGCAGTACTTC.

This clone has only a few counts. The chain links TRBV9 to TRBJ2-3; 10 bases fit TRBD2. J gave up 0 bases and V 7 bases, and 5 bases lay outside the gene matches. CDR3 length equals 15 residues. CDR1 is SGDLS and CDR2 is YYNGEE in the germline V gene. The CDR3 bases are TGTGCCAGCGGAAGCGGGGGGGCAAGCACAGATACGCAGTATTTT. Protein: CASGSGGASTDTQYF.

The rearrangement uses TRBV15 and TRBJ1-6; the D is unclear. The CDR3 loop spans 15 amino acids. Germline values: CDR1 LNHNV, CDR2 YYDKDF (reference sequence). Trimming removed 1 base from V and 10 bases from J, with 14 bases in between. The CDR3 coding sequence is TGTGCCACCAGCAGAGTCGGGGAGAGTTGGTCACCCCTCCACTTT. Protein product: CATSRVGESWSPLHF.

The V gene is TRBV6-5, the J gene TRBJ2-1, with 12 bases matching TRBD2. Germline loops: CDR1 MNHEY, CDR2 SVGAGI. This CDR3 has 15 residues. V trimming: 6 bases; J trimming: 8 bases; junction bases outside the gene matches: 8. Written as DNA, the CDR3 is TGTGCCAGCAGGCCTCCTAGCGGGGGGGCCGATGAGCAGTTCTTC. It translates to CASRPPSGGADEQFF.

The genes are TRBV5-1 and TRBJ2-1, with 12 bases matching TRBD2. The CDR3 sequence is 15 residues long. V gave up 4 bases and J gave up 7 bases; unmatched junction bases: 6. Germline V lookup: CDR1 SGHRS, CDR2 YFSETQ. DNA of the CDR3: TGCGCCAGCAGCCTGATGACTAGCGGGGGAAATGAGCAGTTCTTC. Translated: CASSLMTSGGNEQFF.

This chain joins TRBV11-2 and TRBJ2-7, with 8 nucleotides matching TRBD1. Germline values: CDR1 SGHAT, CDR2 FQNNGV. The CDR3 loop spans 14 amino acids. V lost 1 base and J lost 4; bases outside the gene matches: 3. The CDR3, as DNA: TGTGCCAGCAGCTTAGCTAGACAGGGGTACGAGCAGTACTTC. Translation gives CASSLARQGYEQYF.

This clone appeared a few times. The chain carries TRBV19 and TRBJ1-5, with D possibly matching TRBD1 (6 bases). Germline lookup yields CDR1 LNHDA and CDR2 SQIVND (reference sequence). The CDR3 is 14 residues long. The V and J ends lost 6 bases and 7 bases respectively, with 16 bases between them. CDR3 sequence (DNA): TGTGCCAGTAGGGCAACAGGGTTTAGGCAGCCCCAGCATTTT. Protein: CASRATGFRQPQHF.

This clone was observed once. The chain links TRBV5-1 to TRBJ2-7, with 8 positions matching TRBD1. Per germline, CDR1 SGHRS and CDR2 YFSETQ. The ends lost 4 bases at V and 1 base at J; junction bases unmatched: 4. The CDR3 sequence is 14 residues long. CDR3 residues: CASSEGQGSYEQYF. CDR3 DNA sequence: TGCGCCAGCAGCGAAGGACAGGGATCCTACGAGCAGTACTTC.

This rearrangement joins TRBV4-1 to TRBJ2-2, with 11 bases lining up with TRBD2. CDR1 is MGHRA, CDR2 YSYEKL, per germline. V gave up 0 bases and J gave up 1 base; unmatched junction bases: 13. The CDR3 has 21 residues. This chain's CDR3 is CASSQDSWVAGGRRNTGELFF. The CDR3 region has the DNA TGCGCCAGCAGCCAAGATAGTTGGGTAGCGGGGGGGCGTAGGAACACCGGGGAGCTGTTTTTT.

The rearrangement joins TRBV4-1 to TRBJ2-7; 8 bases line up with TRBD2. The CDR3 extends over 16 amino acids. Germline V gene data show CDR1 as MGHRA and CDR2 as YSYEKL. Trimming took 4 bases from V and 5 from J; bases not matched to a gene: 13. CDR3 DNA: TGCGCCAGCAGCCCCGCCAGGCGGGGGGCCCTCCACGAGCAGTACTTC. It is translated as CASSPARRGALHEQYF.

The rearrangement uses TRBV4-3 and TRBJ2-1; no definite D call. Trimming stripped 0 bases from V and 5 bases from J, with 8 bases between. This CDR3 has 14 residues. CDR1 LGHNA and CDR2 YSLEER come from the germline V gene. For the CDR3, the DNA is TGCGCCAGCAGCCAAGATTTGGCCCACAATGAGCAGTTCTTC. As protein: CASSQDLAHNEQFF.